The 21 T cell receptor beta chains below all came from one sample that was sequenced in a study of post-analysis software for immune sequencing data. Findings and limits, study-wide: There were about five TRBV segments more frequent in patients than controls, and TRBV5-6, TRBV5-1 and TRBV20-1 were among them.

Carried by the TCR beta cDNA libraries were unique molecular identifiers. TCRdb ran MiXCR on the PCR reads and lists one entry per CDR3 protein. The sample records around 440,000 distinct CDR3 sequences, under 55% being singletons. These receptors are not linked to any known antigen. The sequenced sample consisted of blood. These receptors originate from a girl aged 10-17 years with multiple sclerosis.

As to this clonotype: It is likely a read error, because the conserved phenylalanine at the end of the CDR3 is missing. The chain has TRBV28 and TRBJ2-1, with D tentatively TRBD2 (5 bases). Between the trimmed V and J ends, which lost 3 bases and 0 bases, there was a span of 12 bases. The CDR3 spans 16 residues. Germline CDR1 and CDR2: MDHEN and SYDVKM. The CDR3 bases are TGTGCCAGCAGTTTTCTGAGGGCTTACTCCTACAATGAGCAGTTCGTC. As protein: CASSFLRAYSYNEQFV.

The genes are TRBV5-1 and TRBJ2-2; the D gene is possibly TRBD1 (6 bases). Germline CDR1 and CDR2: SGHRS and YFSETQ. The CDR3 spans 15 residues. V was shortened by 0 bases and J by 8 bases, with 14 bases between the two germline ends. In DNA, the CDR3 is TGCGCCAGCAGCTTGGCATCCCCTCAGGGGGGGGAGCTGTTTTTT. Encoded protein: CASSLASPQGGELFF.

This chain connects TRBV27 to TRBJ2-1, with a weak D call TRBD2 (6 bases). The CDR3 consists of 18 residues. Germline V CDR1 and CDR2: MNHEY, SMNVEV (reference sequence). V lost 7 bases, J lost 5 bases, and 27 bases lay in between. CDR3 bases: TGTGCCAGCAAGGAGGGGTTTGGAGACTGGGGGGTTAACAATGAGCAGTTCTTC. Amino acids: CASKEGFGDWGVNNEQFF.

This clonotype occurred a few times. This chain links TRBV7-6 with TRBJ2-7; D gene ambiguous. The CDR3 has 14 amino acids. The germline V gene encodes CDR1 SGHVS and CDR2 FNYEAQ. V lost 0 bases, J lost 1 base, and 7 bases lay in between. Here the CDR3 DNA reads TGTGCCAGCAGCTTAGCGGTGGGATCCTACGAGCAGTACTTC. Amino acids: CASSLAVGSYEQYF. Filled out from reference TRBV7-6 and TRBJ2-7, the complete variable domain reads GAGVSQSPRYKVTKRGQDVALRCDPISGHVSLYWYRQALGQGPEFLTYFNYEAQQDKSGLPNDRFSAERPEGSISTLTIQRTEQRDSAMYRCASSLAVGSYEQYFGPGTRLTVT.

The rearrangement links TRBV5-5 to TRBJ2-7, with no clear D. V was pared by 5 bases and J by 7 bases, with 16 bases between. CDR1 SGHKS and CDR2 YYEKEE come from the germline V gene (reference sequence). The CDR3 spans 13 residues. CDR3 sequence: CASRRDTKGEQYF. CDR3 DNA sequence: TGTGCCAGCAGGAGAGATACCAAGGGAGAGCAGTACTTC.

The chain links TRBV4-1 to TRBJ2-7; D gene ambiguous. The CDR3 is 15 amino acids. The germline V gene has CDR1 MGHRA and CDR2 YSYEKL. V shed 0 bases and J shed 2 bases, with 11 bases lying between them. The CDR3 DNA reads TGCGCCAGCAGCCAAGAGACGCGCAGGACCTACGAGCAGTACTTC. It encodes CASSQETRRTYEQYF.

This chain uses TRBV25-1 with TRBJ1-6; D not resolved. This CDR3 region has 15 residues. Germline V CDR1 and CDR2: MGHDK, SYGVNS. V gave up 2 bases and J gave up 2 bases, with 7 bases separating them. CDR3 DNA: TGTGCCAGCAGTGAAGAGTCCACCTATAATTCACCCCTCCACTTT. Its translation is CASSEESTYNSPLHF. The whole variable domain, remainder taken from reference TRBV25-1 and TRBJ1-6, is EADIYQTPRYLVIGTGKKITLECSQTMGHDKMYWYQQDPGMELHLIHYSYGVNSTEKGDLSSESTVSRIRTEHFPLTLESARPSHTSQYLCASSEESTYNSPLHFGNGTRLTVT.

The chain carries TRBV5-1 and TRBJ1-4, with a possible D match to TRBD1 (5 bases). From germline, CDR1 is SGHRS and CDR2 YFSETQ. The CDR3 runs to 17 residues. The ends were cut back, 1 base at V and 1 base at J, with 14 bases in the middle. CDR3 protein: CASSLRAGRGTNEKLFF. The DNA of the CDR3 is TGCGCCAGCAGCTTGCGGGCAGGGCGGGGAACTAATGAAAAACTGTTTTTT.

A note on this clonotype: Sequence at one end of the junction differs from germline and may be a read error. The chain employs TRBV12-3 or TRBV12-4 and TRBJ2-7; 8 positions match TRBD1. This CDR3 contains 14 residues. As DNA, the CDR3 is TGTGCCAGCAGACTACCTGGACAGGGAGGCGAGCAGGACTTC. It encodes CASRLPGQGGEQDF.

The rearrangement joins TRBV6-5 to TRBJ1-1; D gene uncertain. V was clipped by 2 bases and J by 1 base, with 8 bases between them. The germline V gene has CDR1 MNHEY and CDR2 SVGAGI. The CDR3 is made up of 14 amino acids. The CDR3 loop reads CASSYHTENTEAFF. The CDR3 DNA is TGTGCCAGCAGTTACCACACAGAGAACACTGAAGCTTTCTTT.

The CDR3 coding sequence is TGTGCCACCAGCAGAGTCGGGGGGGGCACTGAAGCTTTCTTT. It encodes CATSRVGGGTEAFF. This chain uses TRBV15 with TRBJ1-1; TRBD1 is a possible D gene (5 bases). The CDR3 spans 14 residues. From germline, CDR1 is LNHNV and CDR2 YYDKDF (reference sequence). The ends were cut back, 1 base at V and 4 bases at J, with 10 bases in the middle.

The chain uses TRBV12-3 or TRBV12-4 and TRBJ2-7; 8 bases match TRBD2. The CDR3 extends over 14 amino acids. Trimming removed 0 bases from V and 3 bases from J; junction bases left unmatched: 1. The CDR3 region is CASSLASGIYEQYF. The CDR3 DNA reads TGTGCCAGCAGTTTAGCTAGCGGGATCTACGAGCAGTACTTC.

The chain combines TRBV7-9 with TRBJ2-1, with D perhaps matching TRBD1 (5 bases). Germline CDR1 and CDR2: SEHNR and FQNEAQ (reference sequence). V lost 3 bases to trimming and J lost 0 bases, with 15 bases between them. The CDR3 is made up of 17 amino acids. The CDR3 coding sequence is TGTGCCAGCAGCTTTAACAGGCATTCCAGCTCCTACAATGAGCAGTTCTTC. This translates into CASSFNRHSSSYNEQFF.

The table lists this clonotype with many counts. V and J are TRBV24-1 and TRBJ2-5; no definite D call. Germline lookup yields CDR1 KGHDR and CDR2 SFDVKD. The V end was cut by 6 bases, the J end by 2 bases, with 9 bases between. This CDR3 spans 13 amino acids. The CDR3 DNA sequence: TGTGCCACCAGTCCCCCGAGTCAAGAGACCCAGTACTTC. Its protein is CATSPPSQETQYF.

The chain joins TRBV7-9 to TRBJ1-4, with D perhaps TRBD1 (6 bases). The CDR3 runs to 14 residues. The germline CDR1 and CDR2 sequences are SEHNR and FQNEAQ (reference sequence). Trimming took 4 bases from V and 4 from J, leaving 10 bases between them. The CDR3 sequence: CASSSGQFNEKLFF. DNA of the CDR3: TGTGCCAGCAGCTCCGGACAGTTTAATGAAAAACTGTTTTTT. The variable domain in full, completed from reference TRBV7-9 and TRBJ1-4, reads DTGVSQNPRHKITKRGQNVTFRCDPISEHNRLYWYRQTLGQGPEFLTYFQNEAQLEKSRLLSDRFSAERPKGSFSTLEIQRTEQGDSAMYLCASSSGQFNEKLFFGSGTQLSVL.

As DNA, the CDR3 is TGCGCCAGCAGCTTGTCCGGGGGGCAAGGTCAGCCCCAGCATTTT. The encoded protein is CASSLSGGQGQPQHF. The chain combines TRBV5-1 with TRBJ1-5; a weak D match, TRBD1 (6 bases). Germline CDR1 is SGHRS and CDR2 is YFSETQ. Trimming pared 1 base from V and 6 bases from J, leaving 14 bases between. The length of the CDR3 is 15 residues.

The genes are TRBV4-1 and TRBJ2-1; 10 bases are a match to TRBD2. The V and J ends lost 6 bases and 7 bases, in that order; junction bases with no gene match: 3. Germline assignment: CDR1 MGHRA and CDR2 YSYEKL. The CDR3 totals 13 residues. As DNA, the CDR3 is TGCGCCAGCAGGCTAGCGGGAGAGAATGAGCAGTTCTTC. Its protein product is CASRLAGENEQFF.

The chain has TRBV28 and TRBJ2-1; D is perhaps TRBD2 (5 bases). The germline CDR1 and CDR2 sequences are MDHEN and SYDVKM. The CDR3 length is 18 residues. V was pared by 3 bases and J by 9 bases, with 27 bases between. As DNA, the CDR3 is TGTGCCAGCAGTTTGAGCGTCCTCCGGCCCTCATCTAGCAGTGAGCAGTTCTTC. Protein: CASSLSVLRPSSSSEQFF.

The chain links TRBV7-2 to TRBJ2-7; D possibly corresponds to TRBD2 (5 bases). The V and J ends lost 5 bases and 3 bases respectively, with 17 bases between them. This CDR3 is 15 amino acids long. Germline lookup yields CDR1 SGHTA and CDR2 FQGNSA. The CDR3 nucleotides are TGTGCCAGCAGCGGAAAGGCGGGCCTTTTCTACGAGCAGTACTTC. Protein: CASSGKAGLFYEQYF. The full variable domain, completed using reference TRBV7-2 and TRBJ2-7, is GAGVSQSPSNKVTEKGKDVELRCDPISGHTALYWYRQSLGQGLEFLIYFQGNSAPDKSGLPSDRFSAERTGGSVSTLTIQRTQQEDSAVYLCASSGKAGLFYEQYFGPGTRLTVT.

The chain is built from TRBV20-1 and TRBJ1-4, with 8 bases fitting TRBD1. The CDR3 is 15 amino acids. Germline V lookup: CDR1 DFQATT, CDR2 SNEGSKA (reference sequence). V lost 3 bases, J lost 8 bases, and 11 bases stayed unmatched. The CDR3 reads CSARPTRGRGEKLFF. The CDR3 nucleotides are TGCAGTGCTAGGCCCACCAGGGGGCGCGGAGAAAAACTGTTTTTT.

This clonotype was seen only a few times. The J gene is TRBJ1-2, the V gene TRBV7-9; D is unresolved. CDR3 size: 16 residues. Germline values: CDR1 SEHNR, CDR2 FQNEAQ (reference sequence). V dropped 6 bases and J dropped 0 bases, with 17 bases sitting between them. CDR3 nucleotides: TGTGCCAGCAGTCCACGAACCCCCCTCTCTAACTATGGCTACACCTTC. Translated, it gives CASSPRTPLSNYGYTF.